This T cell receptor (beta chain) comes out of a study of graft-versus-host responses after intestinal transplantation (dated by TCRdb to about 2021). Study-wide context: Recipients received multivisceral, liver-intestinal, or isolated intestinal transplants. Every recipient was given anti-thymocyte globulin induction, then maintenance tacrolimus and steroids for around three years. The cohort enrolled around 23 intestinal transplant recipients including one retransplant, and a few patients lacking pretransplant specimens were excluded. After intestinal transplantation, graft-versus-host and host-versus-graft alloreactive T cell clones in the graft, circulation and bone marrow were tracked using bulk TCR-beta CDR3 sequencing. Rather than going through the commercial service, samples from a few later patients were sequenced in-house on an Illumina MiSeq and processed with MiXCR. A peak of at least 4% donor T cells among recipient peripheral blood mononuclear cells was the definition used for donor T cell macrochimerism. To identify alloreactive clones, pre-transplant mixed lymphocyte reaction products were sequenced and compared with unstimulated pre-transplant donor and recipient T cells.

The library was prepared using the immunoSEQ multiplex PCR assay. High-throughput TCR-beta CDR3 sequencing of genomic DNA from most patients was performed by Adaptive Biotechnologies. In the original analysis: Adaptive's ImmunoSEQ software supplied the TCR sequencing data for around 19 patients, while MiXCR and VDJtools were used to process three other patients. CDR3 nucleotide sequences shared between donor and recipient were removed because their origin could not be assigned. At least 2-fold expansion over unstimulated cells and a minimum CFSE-low frequency of 0.002% (template counts) or 0.001% (read counts) were required for clones to be classified as alloreactive. Clones detected in sequenced pre-transplant spleen, lymph node, or MLR CFSE-low populations of the donor or recipient were defined as mappable. The cumulative frequency of alloreactive clones was calculated as a percentage of all sequences, weighted by copy number. TCRdb carries this immuneACCESS record with in-frame sequences only. Its versions omit some clonotypes, under half of them owing to an unresolved V gene in the studies checked, with the rest unexplained. That table furnishes V, J and clone size, whereas the DNA furnished D and trimming. This sample holds roughly 38,000 clones; just under 95% were observed only once. The biggest ten clones account for about 0.78% of the sample.

Beyond this particular receptor, the publication reports: The conclusions were limited by the relatively low number and heterogeneity of the intestinal transplant patients. GvH clones were detected in recipient bone marrow, and some of these GvH clones were observed earlier in ileal mucosa or blood, consistent with an intestinal mucosal origin. In the allografts of patients with donor T cell macrochimerism, GvH to HvG T cell clonal ratios were high. Peak levels of circulating GvH clones were associated with declines in HvG clones early after transplant.

In the first month after transplant, blood samples were collected up to 4 times, and after that at least monthly when available. A remark on this clone: The clone's antigen remains unknown. Base quality data are lacking; no much larger clone is found one base away.

The cysteine opens and the phenylalanine closes a CDR3 of 15 amino acids. Left in the record is the CDR3 DNA by itself, 45 bases read in frame from the first base. Unmatched junction bases come to 6, with V trimmed by 3 bases and J by 4 bases. The germline V gene yields SGHTA for CDR1 and FQGNSA for CDR2. The rearranged segments are TRBV7-2 and TRBJ2-5, with 9 bases aligning to TRBD2. The source material was PBMCs, sampled 16 days after intestinal transplant. The receptor was isolated from a human patient who received an intestinal transplant, so some T cells may come from the graft donor. The CDR3 sequence is CASSFLGLAIETQYF. The DNA sequence reads TGTGCCAGCAGCTTTCTAGGACTAGCGATAGAGACCCAGTACTTC.